The 32 T cell receptor beta chains presented below share a single source sample, sequenced in a study of human thymus T cells. Sequencing was performed with immunoSEQ multiplex PCR; in TCRdb, only in-frame clones are kept and a portion is missing. This sample has 100,000 to 150,000 clones, with 90% to 95% found just once. Thymic resections from corrective heart surgery supplied the tissue. Sequences were obtained from thymus tissue. These receptors originate from a boy under two years old with a congenital heart defect but otherwise immunologically healthy.

This chain joins TRBV4-1 and TRBJ1-5; no clear D gene. The CDR3 extends over 14 amino acids. Germline-derived CDR1 and CDR2 are MGHRA and YSYEKL. Trimming stripped 3 bases from V and 5 bases from J, with 11 bases between. The DNA for the CDR3 is TGCGCCAGCAGCCACGACAAACCCGATCAGCCCCAGCATTTT. It yields the protein CASSHDKPDQPQHF.

The gene calls are TRBV28 and TRBJ1-2; 9 bases align to TRBD1. This CDR3 region has 13 residues. The germline V gene has CDR1 MDHEN and CDR2 SYDVKM. J gave up 5 bases and V 5 bases, and 3 bases lay outside the gene matches. The CDR3 DNA follows: TGTGCCAGCAGTCCTGGGACAGGGTATGGCTACACCTTC. Amino acids: CASSPGTGYGYTF.

The rearrangement uses TRBV11-3 and TRBJ1-3; D is unclear. This CDR3 spans 17 amino acids. V dropped 2 bases and J dropped 0 bases, with 14 bases sitting between them. Per germline, CDR1 SGHNT and CDR2 YENEEA. CDR3 loop: CASSLKGCSSSGNTIYF. Here the CDR3 DNA reads TGTGCCAGCAGCTTAAAGGGATGTTCCAGCTCTGGAAACACCATATATTTT. The complete variable domain, with remaining parts taken from reference TRBV11-3 and TRBJ1-3, reads EAGVVQSPRYKIIEKKQPVAFWCNPISGHNTLYWYLQNLGQGPELLIRYENEEAVDDSQLPKDRFSAERLKGVDSTLKIQPAELGDSAVYLCASSLKGCSSSGNTIYFGEGSWLTVV.

The chain recombines TRBV2 with TRBJ1-2; TRBD1 aligns across 7 bases. CDR1 and CDR2 (germline): SNHLY, FYNNEI. CDR3 length equals 14 residues. Losses at the gene ends were 4 bases for V and 5 bases for J; bases not matched to a gene: 7. The CDR3 nucleotides are TGTGCCAGCAGTGTAGGGGGCGCTTCTTATGGCTACACCTTC. Amino acids: CASSVGGASYGYTF.

This clone was found once. V and J are TRBV5-5 and TRBJ1-1, with D perhaps matching TRBD1 (5 bases). This CDR3 is 17 amino acids long. Germline-derived CDR1 and CDR2 are SGHKS and YYEKEE (reference sequence). Trimming took 0 bases from V and 1 from J, leaving 16 bases between them. CDR3 sequence reads: CASSLGGGPGGNTEAFF. The DNA for the CDR3 is TGTGCCAGCAGCTTGGGCGGAGGTCCGGGGGGGAACACTGAAGCTTTCTTT.

The genes are TRBV7-3 and TRBJ2-3; 8 nucleotides line up with TRBD1. The CDR3 totals 18 residues. Germline CDR1 reads SGHTA; CDR2 reads FQGTGA. V trimming: 0 bases; J trimming: 0 bases; junction bases outside the gene matches: 8. CDR3 coding DNA: TGTGCCAGCAGCTTAACACATACGACAGGGGCCAGCACAGATACGCAGTATTTT. It translates to CASSLTHTTGASTDTQYF.

The chain uses TRBV27 and TRBJ1-3; possible D gene TRBD1, 6 bases. Germline assignment: CDR1 MNHEY and CDR2 SMNVEV (reference sequence). Trimming removed 5 bases at V and 8 bases at J, with 19 bases between. This CDR3 spans 15 amino acids. The DNA of the CDR3 is TGTGCCAGCAGTCTGGGGGGCAGAGGAGGAGACACCATATATTTT. Protein product: CASSLGGRGGDTIYF.

V usage is TRBV4-1 and J usage is TRBJ2-7; D uncertain. V dropped 6 bases and J dropped 4 bases, with 4 bases sitting between them. This CDR3 is 10 amino acids long. CDR1 and CDR2 from the germline V gene are MGHRA and YSYEKL. CDR3 loop: CASREYEQYF. The CDR3 nucleotides are TGCGCCAGCAGAGAATACGAGCAGTACTTC.

The V call is TRBV28, the J call TRBJ1-6; 9 bases align to TRBD1. The CDR3 contains 13 residues. V shed 4 bases and J 8 bases; nucleotides not matched to a gene: 0. Germline CDR1 reads MDHEN; CDR2 reads SYDVKM. CDR3 DNA sequence: TGTGCCAGCAGTTGGGACAGGGATTCACCCCTCCACTTT. This gives the protein CASSWDRDSPLHF.

This chain uses TRBV7-2 with TRBJ2-5, with a possible D match to TRBD2 (6 bases). This CDR3 contains 17 residues. Per the germline V gene, CDR1 is SGHTA and CDR2 is FQGNSA. V shed 1 base and J shed 5 bases, with 20 bases lying between them. The CDR3 DNA is TGTGCCAGCAGCTTAGGGCACGTTGAAGGACTATCTGAGACCCAGTACTTC. Translating it yields CASSLGHVEGLSETQYF.

The chain combines TRBV11-3 with TRBJ2-1, with D possibly TRBD2 on 7 matching bases. Germline CDR1 SGHNT, CDR2 YENEEA. The V gene lost 5 bases and the J gene lost 5 bases, with 16 bases spanning the gap. This CDR3 contains 15 residues. DNA for the CDR3: TGTGCCAGCAGCCTACCGGGGGGCGCGGACAATGAGCAGTTCTTC. Its translation: CASSLPGGADNEQFF.

The V and J genes are TRBV19 and TRBJ1-1; D gene uncertain. Trimming cost V 6 bases and J 1 base, with 18 bases left between them. In germline, CDR1 is LNHDA, CDR2 SQIVND (reference sequence). There are 16 residues in the CDR3. This CDR3 is CASSPTTQYPNTEAFF. The CDR3 region has the DNA TGTGCCAGTAGCCCAACAACTCAATATCCGAACACTGAAGCTTTCTTT.

The chain joins TRBV6-1 to TRBJ2-3; D gene ambiguous. The length of the CDR3 is 15 residues. Per germline, CDR1 MNHNS and CDR2 SASEGT. V gave up 7 bases and J gave up 3 bases, with 17 bases separating them. CDR3: CASTKSRMRTDTQYF. The CDR3 bases are TGTGCCAGCACCAAGTCGAGGATGAGAACAGATACGCAGTATTTT.

The J gene is TRBJ2-5, the V gene TRBV7-9; D might be TRBD1 or TRBD2, each matching 7 bases. This CDR3 is built from 17 residues. V was pared by 5 bases and J by 4 bases, with 23 bases between. Germline-derived CDR1 and CDR2 are SEHNR and FQNEAQ (reference sequence). The CDR3 loop is CASSDRDYPYPRETQYF. CDR3 bases: TGTGCCAGCAGCGACAGGGACTACCCTTACCCCAGAGAGACCCAGTACTTC.

The rearrangement uses TRBV6-5 and TRBJ1-2; 11 bases are shared with TRBD1. J gave up 8 bases and V 4 bases, and 12 bases lay outside the gene matches. The CDR3 covers 16 residues. CDR1 and CDR2 (germline): MNHEY, SVGAGI. In nucleotides, the CDR3 is TGTGCCAGCAGTTGCAATCCGGGACAGGGGGATTGGGGCTACACCTTC. Translation: CASSCNPGQGDWGYTF.

This chain uses TRBV12-5 with TRBJ2-5, with D perhaps assigned TRBD1 or TRBD2 (5 bases each). Trimming removed 0 bases at V and 3 bases at J, with 14 bases between. Germline CDR1 is LGHNT and CDR2 is FRNRAP. The CDR3 loop spans 16 amino acids. In DNA form, the CDR3 reads TGTGCTAGTGGTTTGGTAAGGCCAGGGCGGGAAGAGACCCAGTACTTC. It specifies CASGLVRPGREETQYF.

V is TRBV4-1 and J is TRBJ1-2; a weak D match, TRBD1 (5 bases). CDR1 is MGHRA, CDR2 YSYEKL, per germline. Trimming took off 2 bases at V and 4 bases at J, with 23 bases between the two ends. The CDR3 runs to 18 residues. The CDR3 nucleotides read TGCGCCAGCAGCCAAATATGGGGCGAGCGGACTACGGGCTATGGCTACACCTTC. This translates into CASSQIWGERTTGYGYTF.

The V and J genes are TRBV15 and TRBJ1-3; 8 positions match TRBD1. The CDR3 is 13 amino acids. The junction had 1 base not matched to a gene; V was cut back by 8 bases and J by 1 base. CDR1 is LNHNV, CDR2 YYDKDF, per germline (reference sequence). The CDR3 loop reads CATWTGSGNTIYF. As DNA, the CDR3 is TGTGCCACCTGGACAGGGTCTGGAAACACCATATATTTT.

V and J are TRBV25-1 and TRBJ2-7; D unresolved. The germline V gene has CDR1 MGHDK and CDR2 SYGVNS. Trimming cost V 1 base and J 0 bases, with 10 bases left between them. The CDR3 sequence is 15 residues long. CDR3 loop: CASSELKGVSYEQYF. The CDR3, as DNA: TGTGCCAGCAGTGAATTGAAGGGCGTCTCCTACGAGCAGTACTTC.

CDR3 bases: TGTGCTAGTGGCCTTGTAGGGGCCCCTGGAGATACGCAGTATTTT. It is translated as CASGLVGAPGDTQYF. The chain uses TRBV12-5 and TRBJ2-3, with D maybe TRBD1 (5 bases). Looked up from germline, CDR1 is LGHNT and CDR2 is FRNRAP. The V end lost 6 bases, the J end lost 5 bases, and 18 bases lay between the germline ends. This CDR3 has 15 amino acids.

The V call is TRBV18, the J call TRBJ2-2; either TRBD1 or TRBD2 may supply D (5 bases each). The V end lost 2 bases, the J end lost 2 bases, and 12 bases lay between the germline ends. This CDR3 contains 16 residues. The germline V gene has CDR1 KGHSH and CDR2 LQKENI. The CDR3 coding sequence is TGTGCCAGCTCACCATACCGGGACCCAAACACCGGGGAGCTGTTTTTT. Translating it yields CASSPYRDPNTGELFF.

The genes are TRBV4-1 and TRBJ2-3, with TRBD1 as a possible D gene (6 bases). The CDR3 contains 16 residues. Germline V gene data show CDR1 as MGHRA and CDR2 as YSYEKL. V lost 3 bases, J lost 1 base, and 14 bases lay in between. CDR3 bases: TGCGCCAGCAGCCACTTACCACGACAGGGCACAGATACGCAGTATTTT. Translating gives CASSHLPRQGTDTQYF.

The rearrangement uses TRBV28 and TRBJ1-3; D unresolved. Germline V lookup: CDR1 MDHEN, CDR2 SYDVKM. This CDR3 comprises 15 residues. Trimming took off 4 bases at V and 2 bases at J, with 12 bases between the two ends. CDR3 sequence reads: CASSSCDGAGNTIYF. The CDR3 DNA reads as TGTGCCAGCAGTTCCTGCGATGGGGCTGGAAACACCATATATTTT.

The chain couples TRBV5-1 to TRBJ2-2; D is tentatively TRBD1 or TRBD2 (5 bases each). The germline V gene has CDR1 SGHRS and CDR2 YFSETQ. The CDR3 consists of 17 residues. V was shortened by 4 bases and J by 7 bases, with 23 bases between the two germline ends. In DNA, the CDR3 is TGCGCCAGCAGCCCGGACCTTTTAGGGGCCGGAGGCGGGGAGCTGTTTTTT. It codes for CASSPDLLGAGGGELFF.

V usage is TRBV9 and J usage is TRBJ2-1, with 7 bases fitting TRBD2. The V and J ends lost 4 bases and 0 bases, in that order; junction bases with no gene match: 7. The CDR3 spans 16 residues. Germline V gives CDR1 SGDLS, CDR2 YYNGEE. The CDR3 protein is CASSISGGTSYNEQFF. The CDR3 DNA follows: TGTGCCAGCAGCATCTCCGGGGGGACCTCCTACAATGAGCAGTTCTTC.

The V gene is TRBV27, the J gene TRBJ2-7; no firm D call. Germline lookup yields CDR1 MNHEY and CDR2 SMNVEV (reference sequence). This CDR3 region has 18 residues. V lost 6 bases, J lost 2 bases, and 26 bases lay in between. The CDR3 loop is CASRMRLLNRGRPYEQYF. CDR3 sequence (DNA): TGTGCCAGCAGGATGAGGCTACTAAATCGTGGTAGGCCCTACGAGCAGTACTTC.

The rearrangement links TRBV4-3 to TRBJ1-1, with a weak D call TRBD1 (5 bases). CDR1 LGHNA and CDR2 YSLEER come from the germline V gene. This CDR3 contains 15 residues. V dropped 4 bases and J dropped 5 bases, with 17 bases sitting between them. DNA for the CDR3: TGCGCCAGCAGCCGGCTAACCGGGGGGGGAACTGAAGCTTTCTTT. This translates into CASSRLTGGGTEAFF.

The J gene is TRBJ1-2, the V gene TRBV19; perhaps TRBD1 as D (5 bases). Germline CDR1 reads LNHDA; CDR2 reads SQIVND (reference sequence). With 4 bases removed from V and 4 bases from J, the gap between germline ends came to 13 bases. This CDR3 contains 14 residues. The CDR3 region has the DNA TGTGCCAGTAGTAGGTGGGGGATCCTCTATGGCTACACCTTC. It specifies CASSRWGILYGYTF.

The chain joins TRBV28 to TRBJ1-6, with no clear D. The CDR3 has 13 residues. Germline V gives CDR1 MDHEN, CDR2 SYDVKM. Trimming left V 1 base short and J 8 bases short, with 6 bases between. The DNA of the CDR3 is TGTGCCAGCAGTTTATTGGCTGATTCACCCCTCCACTTT. It yields the protein CASSLLADSPLHF. Complete variable domain (other parts from reference TRBV28 and TRBJ1-6): DVKVTQSSRYLVKRTGEKVFLECVQDMDHENMFWYRQDPGLGLRLIYFSYDVKMKEKGDIPEGYSVSREKKERFSLILESASTNQTSMYLCASSLLADSPLHFGNGTRLTVT.

Of note for this clone: The DNA is left out, because the CDR3 cannot be placed on it with certainty; the CDR3 is given as TCRdb lists it. The CDR3: CASSVEQRQGWGLGTF. The chain recombines TRBV9 with TRBJ1-2; the table's TRBD1 call for D was not verified on the DNA. Germline CDR1 SGDLS, CDR2 YYNGEE. The CDR3 is 16 amino acids in total, end residues counted.

The V gene is TRBV5-1, the J gene TRBJ2-7, with 10 bases matching TRBD1. With V trimmed by 4 bases and J by 2 bases, 3 bases remained unmatched. Germline V gene lookup returns CDR1 SGHRS and CDR2 YFSETQ. The CDR3 is 14 residues long. The CDR3 region is CASSPGTGAYEQYF. The CDR3 bases are TGCGCCAGCAGCCCCGGGACAGGGGCCTACGAGCAGTACTTC.

The chain uses TRBV15 and TRBJ2-7, with D uncertain. The germline CDR1 and CDR2 sequences are LNHNV and YYDKDF (reference sequence). The CDR3 is 15 residues long. V dropped 1 base and J dropped 6 bases, with 16 bases sitting between them. Here the CDR3 DNA reads TGTGCCACCAGCAGAGGGGGATTCATCCGGGCCGAGCAGTACTTC. Its protein product is CATSRGGFIRAEQYF.